One sample yielded the 25 T cell receptor beta chains listed below, sequenced in a study of Graves' ophthalmopathy and Graves' hyperthyroidism. Researchers took RNA transcripts and amplified TCR beta CDR3 regions from them. First-round RT-PCR employed HTBI primers, with a second-round multiplex PCR after it. TCRdb re-derived calls from the multiplex PCR reads in MiXCR, one entry per CDR3 protein. This table has 300,000 to 350,000 distinct CDR3 sequences, roughly 15% appearing once. Input material: peripheral blood. The receptors were gathered from an adult man with Graves' ophthalmopathy.

The sample holds many counts of this clonotype. The rearrangement joins TRBV15 to TRBJ1-1, with a possible D match to TRBD1 (5 bases). Trimming took off 0 bases at V and 0 bases at J, with 14 bases between the two ends. CDR3 length equals 17 residues. Germline V lookup: CDR1 LNHNV, CDR2 YYDKDF (reference sequence). CDR3 region: CATSREGSGTLNTEAFF. Written as DNA, the CDR3 is TGTGCCACCAGCAGAGAAGGGTCAGGGACCTTGAACACTGAAGCTTTCTTT. Full variable domain (outside the CDR3, taken from reference TRBV15 and TRBJ1-1): DAMVIQNPRYQVTQFGKPVTLSCSQTLNHNVMYWYQQKSSQAPKLLFHYYDKDFNNEADTPDNFQSRRPNTSFCFLDIRSPGLGDTAMYLCATSREGSGTLNTEAFFGQGTRLTVV.

With regard to this clonotype: A junction boundary mismatches the germline segment, possibly from a read error. The chain is built from TRBV29-1 and TRBJ1-3; D remains unclear. CDR1 is SQVTM and CDR2 is ANQGSEA in the germline V gene. The CDR3 loop spans 14 amino acids. CDR3 bases: TGCAGCGTTGAAGACCTGAGATCTGGAAACACCAAATATTTT. Amino acids: CSVEDLRSGNTKYF.

Ten or more counts support this clonotype. The chain couples TRBV6-5 to TRBJ2-2; D gene ambiguous. Germline V lookup: CDR1 MNHEY, CDR2 SVGAGI. Trimming took off 8 bases at V and 1 base at J, with 20 bases between the two ends. CDR3 length: 17 residues. CDR3 sequence: CASSTLTGYGNTGELFF. CDR3 DNA sequence: TGTGCCAGCTCTACTCTTACCGGATACGGGAACACCGGGGAGCTGTTTTTT.

This clonotype was recorded at least ten times. The gene calls are TRBV6-1 and TRBJ1-1; no definite D call. The ends were cut back, 6 bases at V and 1 base at J, with 9 bases in the middle. Germline loops: CDR1 MNHNS, CDR2 SASEGT. CDR3 size: 13 residues. CDR3 sequence: CASRRTGNTEAFF. The CDR3 DNA sequence: TGTGCCAGCAGAAGGACGGGGAACACTGAAGCTTTCTTT.

This clonotype has ten or more counts. The chain combines TRBV30 with TRBJ1-1; perhaps TRBD1 as D (5 bases). The CDR3 loop spans 17 amino acids. Germline V gene data show CDR1 as GTSNPN and CDR2 as SVGIG (reference sequence). The ends were cut back, 4 bases at V and 0 bases at J, with 21 bases in the middle. The CDR3 nucleotides read TGTGCCTGGAACCTACAGGCTATTGACCCCTTGAACACTGAAGCTTTCTTT. Translated, it gives CAWNLQAIDPLNTEAFF.

This clonotype has a count of ten or more. V and J are TRBV12-3 or TRBV12-4 and TRBJ1-2; perhaps TRBD1 as D (6 bases). Trimming removed 7 bases from V and 10 bases from J, with 19 bases in between. This CDR3 contains 13 residues. CDR3 in DNA: TGTGCCAGCACCTTTTCGACAGGACGAGCCTACACCTTC. This translates into CASTFSTGRAYTF.

In its sample, this clonotype was seen many times. This chain uses TRBV7-6 with TRBJ2-5; D is ambiguous. CDR3 length equals 15 residues. V gave up 5 bases and J gave up 0 bases, with 13 bases separating them. Germline lookup yields CDR1 SGHVS and CDR2 FNYEAQ. CDR3 loop: CASSPRDEYQETQYF. CDR3 nucleotide sequence: TGTGCCAGCAGCCCCCGTGATGAGTACCAAGAGACCCAGTACTTC. Filled out from reference TRBV7-6 and TRBJ2-5, the complete variable domain reads GAGVSQSPRYKVTKRGQDVALRCDPISGHVSLYWYRQALGQGPEFLTYFNYEAQQDKSGLPNDRFSAERPEGSISTLTIQRTEQRDSAMYRCASSPRDEYQETQYFGPGTRLLVL.

This clonotype has ten or more counts. V usage is TRBV6-2 or TRBV6-3 and J usage is TRBJ1-2; D may be TRBD1 (5 bases). The V end lost 9 bases, the J end lost 2 bases, and 16 bases lay between the germline ends. Germline CDR1 reads MNHEY; CDR2 reads SVGEGT. The CDR3 runs 14 residues. The DNA for the CDR3 is TGTGCCAGTACGCGGGGCACAGAGAACTATGGCTACACCTTC. Its protein is CASTRGTENYGYTF.

This clonotype occurred many times. The chain joins TRBV7-2 to TRBJ1-2; possible D gene TRBD1, 5 bases. Deletions cut 1 base from V and 8 bases from J, with 14 bases between. The CDR3 loop spans 14 amino acids. Germline V lookup: CDR1 SGHTA, CDR2 FQGNSA. In DNA, the CDR3 is TGTGCCAGCAGCTTAGTCGCGAGGGGTGGCGGCTACACCTTC. Protein product: CASSLVARGGGYTF. Drawing the rest from reference TRBV7-2 and TRBJ1-2, the complete variable domain is GAGVSQSPSNKVTEKGKDVELRCDPISGHTALYWYRQSLGQGLEFLIYFQGNSAPDKSGLPSDRFSAERTGGSVSTLTIQRTQQEDSAVYLCASSLVARGGGYTFGSGTRLTVV.

This clonotype was found a few times. The chain carries TRBV11-2 and TRBJ2-7, with 8 bases lining up with TRBD2. CDR3 length equals 14 residues. Per the germline V gene, CDR1 is SGHAT and CDR2 is FQNNGV. V lost 2 bases, J lost 7 bases, and 7 bases stayed unmatched. CDR3 sequence (DNA): TGTGCCAGCAGCTTACCTGCGGTAGCGGGGGAGCAGTACTTC. Translation: CASSLPAVAGEQYF.

This clonotype was found many times. This chain connects TRBV11-2 to TRBJ1-6; D is uncertain. V was pared by 0 bases and J by 14 bases, with 14 bases between. Germline assignment: CDR1 SGHAT and CDR2 FQNNGV. The CDR3 sequence is 14 residues long. CDR3 bases: TGTGCCAGCAGCTTAGATCTGTCCCCTAAGTCCCTCCACTTT. Amino acid sequence: CASSLDLSPKSLHF.

Many counts were recorded for this clonotype. The genes are TRBV10-3 and TRBJ2-7; perhaps TRBD1 as D (5 bases). Per germline, CDR1 ENHRY and CDR2 SYGVKD. CDR3 length: 11 amino acids. The DNA of the CDR3 is TGTGCAACCAGGGATATTTACGAGCAGTACTTC. It is translated as CATRDIYEQYF.

This clonotype turned up a few times. The chain uses TRBV6-1 and TRBJ1-2, with D unresolved. The germline gives CDR1 MNHNS, CDR2 SASEGT. Deletions cut 5 bases from V and 7 bases from J, with 8 bases between. The CDR3 is 11 residues long. As DNA, the CDR3 is TGTGCCAGCAGTCCCGACCGTGGCTACACCTTC. Encoded protein: CASSPDRGYTF.

The rearrangement links TRBV12-3 or TRBV12-4 to TRBJ2-7, with TRBD2 identical over 10 bases. Losses at the gene ends were 5 bases for V and 2 bases for J; bases not matched to a gene: 3. This CDR3 has 14 residues. The CDR3 spells CASSELAGTYEQYF. The CDR3 DNA is TGTGCCAGCAGTGAACTAGCGGGAACCTACGAGCAGTACTTC.

The chain combines TRBV6-1 with TRBJ2-7; D is uncertain. The CDR3 length is 13 residues. From germline, CDR1 is MNHNS and CDR2 SASEGT. V was trimmed by 8 bases and J by 3 bases, leaving 14 bases between them. The CDR3 spells CASEGHNGYEQYF. CDR3 nucleotides: TGTGCCAGCGAAGGGCATAATGGCTACGAGCAGTACTTC.

The CDR3 sequence is CASSQTLFGAGGPSGELFF. Written as DNA, the CDR3 is TGTGCCAGCAGCCAAACCCTTTTTGGAGCGGGAGGGCCCTCCGGGGAGCTGTTTTTT. The V gene is TRBV14, the J gene TRBJ2-2; 10 nucleotides line up with TRBD2. CDR3 size: 19 residues. V was clipped by 2 bases and J by 6 bases; unmatched bases: 15. Germline-derived CDR1 and CDR2 are SGHDN and FVKESK.

This clonotype was counted many times. The V call is TRBV15, the J call TRBJ1-1; 8 bases agree with TRBD1. V dropped 8 bases and J dropped 1; count of bases not matched to a gene: 9. The CDR3 is made up of 15 amino acids. Germline V gives CDR1 LNHNV, CDR2 YYDKDF (reference sequence). The CDR3, as DNA: TGTGCCACCGGTAACTACGGACAGGGGAACACTGAAGCTTTCTTT. Translation: CATGNYGQGNTEAFF. Full variable domain (missing parts from reference TRBV15 and TRBJ1-1): DAMVIQNPRYQVTQFGKPVTLSCSQTLNHNVMYWYQQKSSQAPKLLFHYYDKDFNNEADTPDNFQSRRPNTSFCFLDIRSPGLGDTAMYLCATGNYGQGNTEAFFGQGTRLTVV.

There are many counts of this clonotype. The chain is built from TRBV5-1 and TRBJ2-7; 10 bases align to TRBD2. Losses at the gene ends were 3 bases for V and 2 bases for J; bases not matched to a gene: 11. Germline CDR1 SGHRS, CDR2 YFSETQ. This CDR3 is 17 amino acids long. Here the CDR3 DNA reads TGCGCCAGCAGCTCCCCCCCGGGCCTAGCGGGAGCCTACGAGCAGTACTTC. Its translation is CASSSPPGLAGAYEQYF.

This chain joins TRBV12-3 or TRBV12-4 and TRBJ1-5; perhaps TRBD1 as D (6 bases). This CDR3 comprises 13 residues. Trimming removed 6 bases from V and 7 bases from J, with 13 bases in between. CDR3 in DNA: TGTGCCAGCAGCACAGGGTTGGACCAGCCCCAGCATTTT. Amino acids: CASSTGLDQPQHF.

This clonotype was counted ten times or more. V gene TRBV11-2 combines with J gene TRBJ2-7, with D possibly matching TRBD1 (5 bases). Trimming took off 4 bases at V and 6 bases at J, with 10 bases between the two ends. The CDR3 has 12 amino acids. Germline CDR1 and CDR2: SGHAT and FQNNGV. CDR3 amino acids: CASSSGPGEQYF. CDR3 sequence (DNA): TGTGCCAGCAGCTCAGGGCCGGGCGAGCAGTACTTC.

This clonotype was counted many times. The chain recombines TRBV5-1 with TRBJ1-6, with D hard to call. There are 15 residues in the CDR3. From germline, CDR1 is SGHRS and CDR2 YFSETQ. Between the trimmed V and J ends, which lost 2 bases and 7 bases, there was a span of 13 bases. The CDR3 DNA is TGCGCCAGCAGCTTTTTCGGGGAAGAAAATTCACCCCTCCACTTT. This encodes CASSFFGEENSPLHF.

A single count supports this clonotype. This CDR3 reads CASSFWGQEAFF. Here the CDR3 DNA reads TGTGCCAGCAGTTTTTGGGGACAAGAAGCTTTCTTT. This chain connects TRBV27 to TRBJ1-1, with D maybe TRBD1 (6 bases). CDR1 is MNHEY and CDR2 is SMNVEV in the germline V gene (reference sequence). V lost 3 bases to trimming and J lost 8 bases, with 10 bases between them. The CDR3 sequence is 12 residues long.

This clonotype has ten or more counts. The J gene is TRBJ2-7, the V gene TRBV7-8; 8 bases are a match to TRBD1. The CDR3 spans 15 residues. V lost 1 base to trimming and J lost 4 bases; unmatched junction nucleotides: 6. Germline loops: CDR1 SGHVS, CDR2 FQNEAQ. The CDR3 region is CASSLEGRGQYEQYF. In DNA, the CDR3 is TGTGCCAGCAGCTTAGAAGGCAGGGGGCAGTACGAGCAGTACTTC. The full variable domain, completed using reference TRBV7-8 and TRBJ2-7, is GAGVSQSPRYKVAKRGQDVALRCDPISGHVSLFWYQQALGQGPEFLTYFQNEAQLDKSGLPSDRFFAERPEGSVSTLKIQRTQQEDSAVYLCASSLEGRGQYEQYFGPGTRLTVT.

This clonotype was found many times. The CDR3 protein is CASSPQRGGKNIQYF. CDR3 DNA sequence: TGTGCCAGCAGTCCCCAACGGGGGGGCAAAAACATTCAGTACTTC. The chain couples TRBV6-1 to TRBJ2-4, with 8 positions matching TRBD2. The CDR3 is 15 amino acids. V lost 5 bases and J lost 3; bases outside the gene matches: 6. Per the germline V gene, CDR1 is MNHNS and CDR2 is SASEGT.

This sequence joins TRBV7-8 and TRBJ2-5, with D hard to call. V gave up 5 bases and J gave up 6 bases, with 10 bases separating them. Germline lookup yields CDR1 SGHVS and CDR2 FQNEAQ. The CDR3 spans 12 residues. CDR3: CASSPGWQTQYF. As DNA, the CDR3 is TGTGCCAGCAGCCCTGGGTGGCAGACCCAGTACTTC.